The sequence of this T cell receptor beta chain was determined in a study of identical twins. A few counts support this clonotype. As yet, its antigen is unknown. Each cDNA held unique molecular identifiers, and template switching gave it a universal primer site. A single record per CDR3 protein comes from TCRdb applying MiXCR to the 5' RACE reads. The sample shows over 200,000 distinct CDR3 sequences, around 9.6% of them seen only once. Study-wide points: Clonotypes of the beta chain that were abundant in cord blood carried fewer insertions (memory repertoires showed none).

V lost 4 bases to trimming and J lost 7 bases; unmatched junction nucleotides: 12. This CDR3 has 15 amino acids. CDR1 and CDR2 (germline): SGHTA, FQGNSA. Material for sequencing was memory (CD45RO+) T cells sorted from blood. The origin of this receptor is a woman between 18 and 30 years old in good health. This sequence joins TRBV7-2 and TRBJ2-7, with TRBD2 identical over 8 bases. CDR3 sequence reads: CASSYKREFLGEQYF. The CDR3 DNA is TGTGCCAGCAGCTATAAGCGGGAGTTCCTCGGGGAGCAGTACTTC.